Each of the 15 T cell receptor beta chains below was sequenced from the same sample in a study of blood T cell repertoires in COVID-19. The protocol was immunoSEQ multiplex PCR, while the TCRdb copy is restricted to in-frame clones and leaves out a portion. The table lists 150,000 to 250,000 clones, about 93% of them singletons. Sequencing was done on a sample of peripheral blood. The receptor source for this set is a young man with COVID-19, enrolled during active disease.

This chain joins TRBV6-1 and TRBJ2-3; 8 positions agree with TRBD2. Germline V gene sequence: CDR1 MNHNS, CDR2 SASEGT. The CDR3 has 18 amino acids. V was clipped by 0 bases and J by 1 base; unmatched bases: 9. Here the CDR3 DNA reads TGTGCCAGCAGTGAAGCGGTAGGGTTGCGGGGGGGCACAGATACGCAGTATTTT. This gives the protein CASSEAVGLRGGTDTQYF.

This clone was counted a single time. The V gene is TRBV5-1, the J gene TRBJ2-5, with 10 bases matching TRBD2. The V segment lost 3 bases and the J segment 0 bases; nucleotides outside the gene matches: 2. The CDR3 is 15 residues long. Germline CDR1 reads SGHRS; CDR2 reads YFSETQ. The CDR3 here is CASSWTSGHQETQYF. Written as DNA, the CDR3 is TGCGCCAGCAGCTGGACTAGCGGCCACCAAGAGACCCAGTACTTC.

J is TRBJ2-1 and V is TRBV5-1, with 10 bases aligning to TRBD2. Germline V gene data show CDR1 as SGHRS and CDR2 as YFSETQ. The CDR3 is made up of 14 amino acids. Trimming cost V 5 bases and J 6 bases; bases outside gene matches: 5. For the CDR3, the DNA is TGCGCCAGCAGTTCTAGCGGGGGTTTCAATGAGCAGTTCTTC. Protein: CASSSSGGFNEQFF.

V is TRBV7-6 and J is TRBJ2-1, with D hard to call. Trimming cost V 5 bases and J 6 bases, with 14 bases left between them. CDR1 and CDR2 from the germline V gene are SGHVS and FNYEAQ. The CDR3 is made up of 14 amino acids. CDR3 sequence reads: CASSRLVGFNEQFF. The CDR3 nucleotides read TGTGCCAGCAGCCGGCTCGTGGGCTTCAATGAGCAGTTCTTC.

This clone showed up just once. J is TRBJ2-2 and V is TRBV18, with 7 bases lining up with TRBD2. The CDR3 is made up of 16 amino acids. The J segment lost 2 bases and the V segment lost 3 bases, leaving 6 bases of the junction unmatched. In germline, CDR1 is KGHSH, CDR2 LQKENI. The CDR3 bases are TGTGCCAGCTCACCCCGAGCGGGACTTAACACCGGGGAGCTGTTTTTT. Translated: CASSPRAGLNTGELFF.

This chain uses TRBV6-1 with TRBJ2-1, with 10 bases matching TRBD1. CDR3 length: 19 residues. V trimming: 2 bases; J trimming: 8 bases; junction bases outside the gene matches: 18. Germline CDR1 reads MNHNS; CDR2 reads SASEGT. DNA of the CDR3: TGTGCCAGCAGTGAACGATTCCTAACCCCGGACAGGGGGACGGATGAGCAGTTCTTC. Protein sequence: CASSERFLTPDRGTDEQFF.

The chain employs TRBV5-6 and TRBJ2-1; D perhaps matches TRBD1 (5 bases). Trimming pared 2 bases from V and 2 bases from J, leaving 8 bases between. Per germline, CDR1 SGHDT and CDR2 YYEEEE. The CDR3 is made up of 14 amino acids. The CDR3 region has the DNA TGTGCCAGCAGCTTTGACAGACCCTACAATGAGCAGTTCTTC. As protein: CASSFDRPYNEQFF. Full variable domain (rest looked up from reference TRBV5-6 and TRBJ2-1): DAGVTQSPTHLIKTRGQQVTLRCSPKSGHDTVSWYQQALGQGPQFIFQYYEEEERQRGNFPDRFSGHQFPNYSSELNVNALLLGDSALYLCASSFDRPYNEQFFGPGTRLTVL.

This rearrangement joins TRBV11-2 to TRBJ2-2; 8 bases agree with TRBD2. CDR3 length equals 17 residues. The V and J ends lost 3 bases and 4 bases, in that order; junction bases with no gene match: 10. Germline assignment: CDR1 SGHAT and CDR2 FQNNGV. The CDR3 is CASSFAPGGLRTGELFF. The CDR3 DNA reads TGTGCCAGCAGCTTCGCCCCGGGGGGGCTTCGCACCGGGGAGCTGTTTTTT. The full variable domain, its missing parts supplied by reference TRBV11-2 and TRBJ2-2, is EAGVAQSPRYKIIEKRQSVAFWCNPISGHATLYWYQQILGQGPKLLIQFQNNGVVDDSQLPKDRFSAERLKGVDSTLKIQPAKLEDSAVYLCASSFAPGGLRTGELFFGEGSRLTVL.

V is TRBV5-5 and J is TRBJ2-5; 8 bases are a match to TRBD1. Germline-derived CDR1 and CDR2 are SGHKS and YYEKEE (reference sequence). Trimming cost V 3 bases and J 13 bases; bases outside gene matches: 11. The CDR3 is 13 residues long. The CDR3 sequence: CASSSDRAPGAYF. The CDR3 bases are TGTGCCAGCAGCTCGGACAGGGCCCCAGGGGCGTACTTC.

The J gene is TRBJ1-1, the V gene TRBV7-2, with a tentative D call TRBD1 (6 bases). V gave up 1 base and J gave up 4 bases, with 10 bases separating them. CDR3 length: 14 residues. Looked up from germline, CDR1 is SGHTA and CDR2 is FQGNSA. CDR3 residues: CASSLVPGATEAFF. CDR3 nucleotide sequence: TGTGCCAGCAGCTTAGTGCCAGGGGCCACTGAAGCTTTCTTT. The full variable domain, rest sourced from reference TRBV7-2 and TRBJ1-1, is GAGVSQSPSNKVTEKGKDVELRCDPISGHTALYWYRQSLGQGLEFLIYFQGNSAPDKSGLPSDRFSAERTGGSVSTLTIQRTQQEDSAVYLCASSLVPGATEAFFGQGTRLTVV.

The chain uses TRBV29-1 and TRBJ1-1; 9 bases align to TRBD1. This CDR3 is built from 13 residues. J lost 4 bases, V lost 6 bases, and 6 bases had no gene match. Per the germline V gene, CDR1 is SQVTM and CDR2 is ANQGSEA. The CDR3 loop is CSVSTGGVTEAFF. CDR3 nucleotide sequence: TGCAGCGTGTCCACAGGGGGCGTCACTGAAGCTTTCTTT.

V and J are TRBV11-3 and TRBJ1-2, with D unresolved. The ends were cut back, 1 base at V and 3 bases at J, with 3 bases in the middle. Germline values: CDR1 SGHNT, CDR2 YENEEA. The CDR3 length is 12 residues. The CDR3 DNA sequence: TGTGCCAGCAGCTTAGGAGACTATGGCTACACCTTC. Protein sequence: CASSLGDYGYTF.

The V call is TRBV6-5, the J call TRBJ1-5; the D is unclear. V dropped 7 bases and J dropped 6 bases, with 10 bases sitting between them. This CDR3 has 12 amino acids. Germline values: CDR1 MNHEY, CDR2 SVGAGI. In DNA form, the CDR3 reads TGTGCCAGCACCTCCGCAGGTCAGCCCCAGCATTTT. This translates into CASTSAGQPQHF.

CDR3 nucleotides: TGTGCCAGCAGTGAGAGCGGGAGATCCTACGAGCAGTACTTC. This translates into CASSESGRSYEQYF. The chain is built from TRBV6-1 and TRBJ2-7; TRBD2 matches 8 bases. The V segment lost 3 bases and the J segment 1 base; nucleotides outside the gene matches: 2. From germline, CDR1 is MNHNS and CDR2 SASEGT. The CDR3 extends over 14 amino acids.

This clone was observed once. This chain uses TRBV18 with TRBJ2-5; D perhaps matches TRBD1 (5 bases). CDR1 is KGHSH and CDR2 is LQKENI in the germline V gene. With 4 bases removed from V and 4 bases from J, the gap between germline ends came to 13 bases. This CDR3 contains 14 residues. Here the CDR3 reads CASSLQSGSETQYF. The DNA for the CDR3 is TGTGCCAGCTCACTGCAGTCAGGGTCAGAGACCCAGTACTTC.